Sequencing of this T cell receptor beta chain was carried out in a study of blood T cells in healthy people across ages. A second PCR of about 6 to 11 cycles used a sample-barcoded 5' primer and a J-beta primer mix. All samples yielded 3 million or more CDR3-containing paired-end reads. Each CDR3 protein gets one entry after TCRdb re-called the 5' RACE reads with MiXCR. The sample holds approximately 1,000,000 distinct CDR3 sequences, around two fifths seen once. RNA extraction gave at least 5.5 micrograms of total RNA per sample. Whole-study findings and limits: Diversity of TCR beta per million T cells declined in a roughly linear way with age. Those diversity estimates obtained from one million T cells were thought to be underestimates.

Concerning this clonotype itself: Its antigen is not identified.

Sample: blood. The TCR was taken from a man younger than 35 in good health.

Here the CDR3 reads CASSREQGRHNEQFF. DNA for the CDR3: TGCGCCAGCAGCCGAGAACAGGGACGACACAATGAGCAGTTCTTC. The chain has TRBV4-3 and TRBJ2-1, with a weak D call TRBD1 (6 bases). The CDR3 length is 15 residues. The germline gives CDR1 LGHNA, CDR2 YSLEER. With 4 bases removed from V and 5 bases from J, the gap between germline ends came to 15 bases.